Listed below are T cell receptor beta chains from one sample, sequenced in a study of blood T cell repertoires in COVID-19. Using immunoSEQ multiplex PCR, the repertoire was profiled, and TCRdb retains in-frame clones only, with some absent. The table records 150,000 to 190,000 clones, 65% to 90% of them present only once. Material: peripheral blood. These receptors were collected from a woman in her forties or fifties with acute or convalescent COVID-19. CDR3s include the opening cysteine and the closing phenylalanine or tryptophan. The order of the fields is CDR3 protein, CDR3 DNA, clone size, J gene, V gene, D gene. A D gene is named only where the DNA matches it firmly. Expanded clones are given a class, and other clones once, few, many or no size at all.

cdr3_aa: CASSPPTGGYGYTF; cdr3_nt: TGTGCCAGCAGTCCCCCGACAGGGGGCTATGGCTACACCTTC; clone_size: NA; j_call: TRBJ1-2; v_call: TRBV28; d_call: TRBD1
cdr3_aa: CASSLGLASHTDTQYF; cdr3_nt: TGCGCCAGCAGCTTGGGCCTAGCTAGCCACACAGATACGCAGTATTTT; clone_size: NA; j_call: TRBJ2-3; v_call: TRBV5-1; d_call: NA
cdr3_aa: CASSSEFWDNGNTIYF; cdr3_nt: TGTGCCAGCAGCTCAGAGTTCTGGGACAATGGAAACACCATATATTTT; clone_size: NA; j_call: TRBJ1-3; v_call: TRBV7-9; d_call: NA
cdr3_aa: CASSSSSPGGLGNEQFF; cdr3_nt: TGCGCCAGCAGCTCCTCGTCCCCAGGGGGATTGGGCAATGAGCAGTTCTTC; clone_size: NA; j_call: TRBJ2-1; v_call: TRBV5-1; d_call: TRBD1
cdr3_aa: CSVEGRQSYNEQFF; cdr3_nt: TGCAGCGTTGAAGGTCGCCAGTCATACAATGAGCAGTTCTTC; clone_size: NA; j_call: TRBJ2-1; v_call: TRBV29-1; d_call: NA
cdr3_aa: CASSPGQGHGYTF; cdr3_nt: TGCGCCAGCAGCCCTGGACAGGGCCATGGCTACACCTTC; clone_size: NA; j_call: TRBJ1-2; v_call: TRBV4-1; d_call: TRBD1
cdr3_aa: CASSLGQGAYEQYF; cdr3_nt: TGTGCCAGCAGCCTGGGACAGGGGGCTTACGAGCAGTACTTC; clone_size: NA; j_call: TRBJ2-7; v_call: TRBV5-5; d_call: TRBD1
cdr3_aa: CATQDRVYSNQPQHF; cdr3_nt: TGTGCCACCCAAGACAGAGTTTATAGCAATCAGCCCCAGCATTTT; clone_size: NA; j_call: TRBJ1-5; v_call: TRBV6-5; d_call: NA
cdr3_aa: CASRESGVYGYTF; cdr3_nt: TGTGCCAGCAGGGAAAGCGGTGTCTATGGCTACACCTTC; clone_size: NA; j_call: TRBJ1-2; v_call: TRBV7-2; d_call: NA
cdr3_aa: CASSRPMGQRANYGYTF; cdr3_nt: TGCGCCAGCAGCCGCCCAATGGGACAGAGGGCGAACTATGGCTACACCTTC; clone_size: NA; j_call: TRBJ1-2; v_call: TRBV4-1; d_call: TRBD1
cdr3_aa: CASSQDQAGGETQYF; cdr3_nt: TGTGCCAGCAGCCAAGATCAGGCAGGAGGAGAGACCCAGTACTTC; clone_size: NA; j_call: TRBJ2-5; v_call: TRBV4-2; d_call: NA
cdr3_aa: CASSYIQGRVSTDTQYF; cdr3_nt: TGTGCCAGCAGTTACATTCAGGGGAGGGTGTCGACAGATACGCAGTATTTT; clone_size: NA; j_call: TRBJ2-3; v_call: TRBV6-2/TRBV6-3; d_call: NA
cdr3_aa: CARDRNVATNEKLFF; cdr3_nt: TGTGCCCGGGACAGAAATGTCGCAACTAATGAAAAACTGTTTTTT; clone_size: NA; j_call: TRBJ1-4; v_call: TRBV7-2; d_call: TRBD1
cdr3_aa: CASSEGRGGEGTGELFF; cdr3_nt: TGTGCCAGCAGTGAAGGGAGAGGGGGCGAAGGCACCGGGGAGCTGTTTTTT; clone_size: NA; j_call: TRBJ2-2; v_call: TRBV25-1; d_call: TRBD1
cdr3_aa: CASSHWAGGTGELFF; cdr3_nt: TGTGCCAGCAGTCATTGGGCGGGCGGAACCGGGGAGCTGTTTTTT; clone_size: once; j_call: TRBJ2-2; v_call: TRBV27; d_call: NA
cdr3_aa: CASSIYGRESPLHF; cdr3_nt: TGTGCCAGTAGTATTTACGGCAGGGAATCACCCCTCCACTTT; clone_size: NA; j_call: TRBJ1-6; v_call: TRBV19; d_call: NA